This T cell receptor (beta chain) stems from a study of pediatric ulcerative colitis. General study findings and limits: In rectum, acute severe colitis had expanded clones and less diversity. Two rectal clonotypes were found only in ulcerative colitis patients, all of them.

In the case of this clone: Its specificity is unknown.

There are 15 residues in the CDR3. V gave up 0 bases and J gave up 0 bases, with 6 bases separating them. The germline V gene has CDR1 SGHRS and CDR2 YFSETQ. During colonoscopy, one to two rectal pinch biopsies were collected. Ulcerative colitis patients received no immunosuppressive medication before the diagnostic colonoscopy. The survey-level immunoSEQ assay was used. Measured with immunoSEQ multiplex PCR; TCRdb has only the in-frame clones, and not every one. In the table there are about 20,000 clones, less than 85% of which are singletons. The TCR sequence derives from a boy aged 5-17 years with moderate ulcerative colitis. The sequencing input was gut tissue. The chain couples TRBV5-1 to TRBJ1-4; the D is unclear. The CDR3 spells CASSLAAATNEKLFF. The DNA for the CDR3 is TGCGCCAGCAGCTTGGCCGCTGCAACTAATGAAAAACTGTTTTTT. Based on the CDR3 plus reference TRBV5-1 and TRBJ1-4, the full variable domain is KAGVTQTPRYLIKTRGQQVTLSCSPISGHRSVSWYQQTPGQGLQFLFEYFSETQRNKGNFPGRFSGRQFSNSRSEMNVSTLELGDSALYLCASSLAAATNEKLFFGSGTQLSVL.